This TCR beta chain came from a study of identical twins. The ends were cut back, 6 bases at V and 2 bases at J, with 17 bases in the middle. CDR3 length: 15 amino acids. Germline V CDR1 and CDR2: KGHSH, LQKENI. One entry per CDR3 protein results from TCRdb running MiXCR on the 5' RACE reads. The table lists about 520,000 distinct CDR3 sequences, less than 25% of them singletons, with roughly 0.91% in the top ten. This same sample was also taken into another study, of T cells expressing NK-cell markers.

This receptor was obtained from a woman under 30 in good health. The sequenced material came from CD4+ T cells sorted from blood. This chain connects TRBV18 to TRBJ2-7; possibly TRBD1 for D (6 bases). CDR3 sequence: CASSYDRPAAYEQYF. The CDR3 bases are TGTGCCAGCTCCTACGACAGGCCGGCTGCCTACGAGCAGTACTTC.